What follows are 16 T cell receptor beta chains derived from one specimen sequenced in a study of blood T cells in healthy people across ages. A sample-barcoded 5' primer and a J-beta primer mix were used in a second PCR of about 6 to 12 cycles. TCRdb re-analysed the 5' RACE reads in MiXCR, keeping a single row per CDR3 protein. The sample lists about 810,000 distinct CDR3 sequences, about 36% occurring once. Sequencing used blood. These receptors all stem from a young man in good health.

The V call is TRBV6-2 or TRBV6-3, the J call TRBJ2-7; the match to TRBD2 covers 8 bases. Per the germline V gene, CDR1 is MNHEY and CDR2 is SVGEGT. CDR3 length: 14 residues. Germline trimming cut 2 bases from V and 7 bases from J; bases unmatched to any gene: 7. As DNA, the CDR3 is TGTGCCAGCAGTTACAGGGGGACTAGAGATGAGCAGTACTTC. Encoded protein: CASSYRGTRDEQYF.

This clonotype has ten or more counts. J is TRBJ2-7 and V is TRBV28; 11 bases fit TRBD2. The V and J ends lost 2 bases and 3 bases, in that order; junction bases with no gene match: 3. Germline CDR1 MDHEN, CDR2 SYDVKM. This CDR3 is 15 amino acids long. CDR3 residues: CASSLATSGNYEQYF. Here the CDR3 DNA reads TGTGCCAGCAGTTTAGCGACTAGCGGGAACTACGAGCAGTACTTC.

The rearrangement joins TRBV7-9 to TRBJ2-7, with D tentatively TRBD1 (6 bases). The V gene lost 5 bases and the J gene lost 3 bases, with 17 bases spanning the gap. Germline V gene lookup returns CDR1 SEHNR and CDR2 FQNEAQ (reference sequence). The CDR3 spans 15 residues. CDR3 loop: CASSPPEQGHYEQYF. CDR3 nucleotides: TGTGCCAGCAGCCCACCGGAACAGGGACACTACGAGCAGTACTTC.

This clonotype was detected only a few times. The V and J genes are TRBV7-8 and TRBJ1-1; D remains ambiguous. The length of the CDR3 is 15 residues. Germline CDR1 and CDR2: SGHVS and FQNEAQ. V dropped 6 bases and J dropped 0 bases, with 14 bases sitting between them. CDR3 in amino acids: CASSPRLLVNTEAFF. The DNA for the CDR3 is TGTGCCAGCAGTCCTAGGTTGCTGGTGAACACTGAAGCTTTCTTT.

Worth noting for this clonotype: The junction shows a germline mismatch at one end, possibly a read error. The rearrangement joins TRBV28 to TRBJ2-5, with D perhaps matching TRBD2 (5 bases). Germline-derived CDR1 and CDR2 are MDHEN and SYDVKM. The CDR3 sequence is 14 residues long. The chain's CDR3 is CASTPWSGQETLYF. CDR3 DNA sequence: TGTGCCAGCACCCCCTGGAGCGGTCAAGAGACCCTGTACTTC.

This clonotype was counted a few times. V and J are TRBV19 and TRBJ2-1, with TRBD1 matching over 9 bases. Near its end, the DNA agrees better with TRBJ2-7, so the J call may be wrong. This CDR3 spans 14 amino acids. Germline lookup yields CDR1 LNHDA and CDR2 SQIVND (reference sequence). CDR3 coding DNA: TGTGCCAGTGCGGACAGGGGCCGCTCTAATGAGCAGTACTTC. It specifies CASADRGRSNEQYF.

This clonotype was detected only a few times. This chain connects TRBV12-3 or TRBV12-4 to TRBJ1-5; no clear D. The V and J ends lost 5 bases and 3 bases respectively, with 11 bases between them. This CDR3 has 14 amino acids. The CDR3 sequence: CASSPGRLNQPQHF. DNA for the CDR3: TGTGCCAGCAGTCCCGGACGGCTCAATCAGCCCCAGCATTTT.

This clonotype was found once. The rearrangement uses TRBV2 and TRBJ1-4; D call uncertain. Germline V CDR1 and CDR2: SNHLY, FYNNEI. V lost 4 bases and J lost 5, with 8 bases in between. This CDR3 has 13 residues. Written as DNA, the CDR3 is TGTGCCAGCAGTGTCGTAGGGAATGAAAAACTGTTTTTT. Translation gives CASSVVGNEKLFF. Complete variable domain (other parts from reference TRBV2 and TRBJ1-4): EPEVTQTPSHQVTQMGQEVILRCVPISNHLYFYWYRQILGQKVEFLVSFYNNEISEKSEIFDDQFSVERPDGSNFTLKIRSTKLEDSAMYFCASSVVGNEKLFFGSGTQLSVL.

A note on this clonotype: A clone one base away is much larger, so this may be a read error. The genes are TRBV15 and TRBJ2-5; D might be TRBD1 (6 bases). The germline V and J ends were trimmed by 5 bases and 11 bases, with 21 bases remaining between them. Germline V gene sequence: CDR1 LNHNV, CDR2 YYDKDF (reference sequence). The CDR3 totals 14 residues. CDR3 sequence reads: CATSRRDTHNEQYF. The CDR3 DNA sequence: TGTGCCACCAGCCGACGGGACACACACAATGAGCAGTACTTC.

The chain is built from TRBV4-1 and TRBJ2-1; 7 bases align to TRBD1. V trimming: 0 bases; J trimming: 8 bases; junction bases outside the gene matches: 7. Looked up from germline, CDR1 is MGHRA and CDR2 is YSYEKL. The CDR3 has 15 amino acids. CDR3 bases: TGCGCCAGCAGCCAAGACCACAGGGGCACCGATGAGCAGTTCTTC. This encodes CASSQDHRGTDEQFF.

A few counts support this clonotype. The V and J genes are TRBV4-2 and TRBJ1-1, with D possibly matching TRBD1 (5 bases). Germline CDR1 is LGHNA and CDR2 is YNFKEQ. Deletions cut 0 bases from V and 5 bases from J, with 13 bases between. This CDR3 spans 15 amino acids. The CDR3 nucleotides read TGTGCCAGCAGCCAAGATCGGGGGAGGCGGACTGAAGCTTTCTTT. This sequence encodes CASSQDRGRRTEAFF.

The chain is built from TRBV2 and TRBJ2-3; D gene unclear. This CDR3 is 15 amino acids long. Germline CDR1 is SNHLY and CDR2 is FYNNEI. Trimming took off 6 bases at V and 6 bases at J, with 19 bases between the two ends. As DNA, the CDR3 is TGTGCCAGCAGCGTGGAAAGCCAGTCGGCGGATACGCAGTATTTT. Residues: CASSVESQSADTQYF.

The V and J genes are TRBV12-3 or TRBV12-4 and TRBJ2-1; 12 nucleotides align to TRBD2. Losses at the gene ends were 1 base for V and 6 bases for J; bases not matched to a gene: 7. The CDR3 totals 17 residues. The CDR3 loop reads CASSLGASGGAANEQFF. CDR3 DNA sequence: TGTGCCAGCAGTTTAGGAGCTAGCGGGGGGGCTGCCAATGAGCAGTTCTTC.

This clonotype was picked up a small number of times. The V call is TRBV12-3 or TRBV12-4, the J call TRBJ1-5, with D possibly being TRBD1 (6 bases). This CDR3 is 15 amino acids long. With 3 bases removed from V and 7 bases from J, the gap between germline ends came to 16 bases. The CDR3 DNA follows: TGTGCCAGCAGTTTGAGGGGGGGGGGTAGCCAGCCCCAGCATTTT. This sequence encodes CASSLRGGGSQPQHF.

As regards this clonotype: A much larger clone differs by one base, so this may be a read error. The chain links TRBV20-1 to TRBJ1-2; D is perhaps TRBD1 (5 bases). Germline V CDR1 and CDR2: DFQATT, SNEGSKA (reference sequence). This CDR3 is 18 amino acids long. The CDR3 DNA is TGCAGTGCTGGGACCTATACCTCGCTTCGTACTACCGGATATGGCTGCACCTTC. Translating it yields CSAGTYTSLRTTGYGCTF.

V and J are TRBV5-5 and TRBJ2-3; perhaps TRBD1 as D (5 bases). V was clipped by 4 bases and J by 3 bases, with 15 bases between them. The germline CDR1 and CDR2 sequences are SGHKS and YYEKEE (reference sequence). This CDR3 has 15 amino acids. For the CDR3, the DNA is TGTGCCAGCAGCGAACAGGTCGTGGTTACAGATACGCAGTATTTT. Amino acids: CASSEQVVVTDTQYF.